This T cell receptor (beta chain) was obtained from a study of T cell responses to AZD1222 COVID-19 vaccine. The data were produced by immunoSEQ multiplex PCR, yet TCRdb's version contains in-frame clones alone and is incomplete. The data contain approximately 70,000 clones, about nine tenths of them singletons. Losses at the gene ends were 3 bases for V and 3 bases for J; bases not matched to a gene: 2. The germline CDR1 and CDR2 sequences are SGDLS and YYNGEE. The CDR3 runs to 13 residues. Findings and caveats of the study: Reports say nearly half of spike-specific TCRs go after unmutated variant regions.

Comment on this clone: What it recognizes is unknown.

The sequenced sample was peripheral blood, obtained on day 0 of AZD1222 vaccination. The TCR originated in an adult in good health. This sequence joins TRBV9 and TRBJ1-1, with TRBD1 matching over 7 bases. The CDR3 is CASSAQGYTEAFF. CDR3 bases: TGTGCCAGCAGCGCACAGGGGTACACTGAAGCTTTCTTT.